Each of the 18 T cell receptor beta chains below was sequenced from the same sample in a study of blood T cell repertoires in COVID-19. The method was immunoSEQ multiplex PCR; TCRdb's version includes in-frame clones alone and lacks a portion of them. The data hold some 49,000 clones, with 70% to 90% observed a single time. Specimen: peripheral blood. The origin of the receptors is a human donor in a cohort sampled during active COVID-19.

The genes are TRBV29-1 and TRBJ1-2; 7 nucleotides line up with TRBD1. V trimming: 7 bases; J trimming: 4 bases; junction bases outside the gene matches: 6. The CDR3 is 12 amino acids. Germline loops: CDR1 SQVTM, CDR2 ANQGSEA. CDR3 amino acids: CSDASGGYGYTF. DNA for the CDR3: TGCAGCGACGCGTCAGGGGGCTATGGCTACACCTTC.

The V gene is TRBV6-1, the J gene TRBJ2-6; the D gene is possibly TRBD1 (6 bases). This CDR3 has 19 amino acids. The V gene's germline CDR1 is MNHNS and CDR2 SASEGT. Trimming removed 2 bases from V and 0 bases from J, with 17 bases in between. The CDR3 is CASSEIQGRLTSGANVLTF. CDR3 DNA sequence: TGTGCCAGCAGTGAAATTCAGGGGCGACTAACCTCTGGGGCCAACGTCCTGACTTTC.

This rearrangement joins TRBV7-9 to TRBJ1-1, with no clear D. V gave up 4 bases and J gave up 1 base, with 10 bases separating them. Germline V gives CDR1 SEHNR, CDR2 FQNEAQ (reference sequence). The CDR3 totals 14 residues. This CDR3 is CASSSNTANTEAFF. CDR3 nucleotide sequence: TGTGCCAGCAGCTCGAACACAGCGAACACTGAAGCTTTCTTT. The variable domain in full, completed from reference TRBV7-9 and TRBJ1-1, reads DTGVSQNPRHKITKRGQNVTFRCDPISEHNRLYWYRQTLGQGPEFLTYFQNEAQLEKSRLLSDRFSAERPKGSFSTLEIQRTEQGDSAMYLCASSSNTANTEAFFGQGTRLTVV.

The chain uses TRBV12-5 and TRBJ2-3; D unclear. Looked up from germline, CDR1 is LGHNT and CDR2 is FRNRAP. With 7 bases removed from V and 0 bases from J, the gap between germline ends came to 14 bases. CDR3 length: 15 residues. CDR3 sequence (DNA): TGTGCTAGTGCCCCCGGCGGTGGGAGCACAGATACGCAGTATTTT. It encodes CASAPGGGSTDTQYF.

The V and J genes are TRBV10-3 and TRBJ1-3; TRBD1 aligns across 8 bases. CDR1 ENHRY and CDR2 SYGVKD come from the germline V gene. This CDR3 comprises 16 residues. Unmatched junction bases numbered 3, after V lost 0 bases and J lost 2 bases. As DNA, the CDR3 is TGTGCCATCAGTGAGTCCGCAGGGGGCACTGGAAACACCATATATTTT. Its translation is CAISESAGGTGNTIYF.

The CDR3 sequence is CASRPMRGGTYEQYF. CDR3 bases: TGTGCCAGCAGGCCAATGCGGGGCGGGACCTACGAGCAGTACTTC. This chain uses TRBV28 with TRBJ2-7, with D possibly TRBD2 on 6 matching bases. Germline values: CDR1 MDHEN, CDR2 SYDVKM. The CDR3 covers 15 residues. The germline V and J ends were trimmed by 6 bases and 2 bases, with 17 bases remaining between them.

The chain has TRBV19 and TRBJ1-2; 7 nucleotides agree with TRBD1. The germline gives CDR1 LNHDA, CDR2 SQIVND (reference sequence). This CDR3 is built from 14 residues. With 5 bases clipped from V and 8 bases from J, the junction kept 11 bases outside the gene matches. The CDR3 coding sequence is TGTGCCAGTAGTTCATTAGACAGGGCGGCGGGCTACACCTTC. Encoded protein: CASSSLDRAAGYTF. Variable domain in full (rest from reference TRBV19 and TRBJ1-2): DGGITQSPKYLFRKEGQNVTLSCEQNLNHDAMYWYRQDPGQGLRLIYYSQIVNDFQKGDIAEGYSVSREKKESFPLTVTSAQKNPTAFYLCASSSLDRAAGYTFGSGTRLTVV.

The gene calls are TRBV5-1 and TRBJ1-2, with D perhaps matching TRBD1 (6 bases). The CDR3 contains 16 residues. The germline V gene has CDR1 SGHRS and CDR2 YFSETQ. The ends were cut back, 4 bases at V and 4 bases at J, with 20 bases in the middle. Written as DNA, the CDR3 is TGCGCCAGCAGCCCCGGGGGGGCAGGGCGGGCCTATGGCTACACCTTC. Its protein is CASSPGGAGRAYGYTF.

The chain links TRBV28 to TRBJ2-7, with a tentative D call TRBD2 (6 bases). There are 16 residues in the CDR3. Germline loops: CDR1 MDHEN, CDR2 SYDVKM. V lost 2 bases and J lost 9, with 23 bases in between. The CDR3 sequence is CASSLAGGVLRLGQYF. In nucleotides, the CDR3 is TGTGCCAGCAGTTTAGCGGGCGGGGTCCTACGACTAGGGCAGTACTTC.

The rearrangement uses TRBV28 and TRBJ2-7; the D gene is possibly TRBD2 (6 bases). The CDR3 runs to 14 residues. Germline CDR1 reads MDHEN; CDR2 reads SYDVKM. Deletions cut 6 bases from V and 6 bases from J, with 18 bases between. The CDR3 DNA follows: TGTGCCAGCAGCTCCGGGGACTCGAGGACCGAGCAGTACTTC. Its protein product is CASSSGDSRTEQYF.

This chain connects TRBV18 to TRBJ1-1; possibly TRBD1 for D (6 bases). With 10 bases removed from V and 2 bases from J, the gap between germline ends came to 14 bases. CDR1 is KGHSH and CDR2 is LQKENI in the germline V gene. This CDR3 spans 13 amino acids. The CDR3, as DNA: TGTGCCAACCAACAGGGACCAAACACTGAAGCTTTCTTT. This translates into CANQQGPNTEAFF.

The V gene is TRBV5-6, the J gene TRBJ1-5, with TRBD1 matching 11 bases. The V and J ends lost 4 bases and 10 bases, in that order; junction bases with no gene match: 7. CDR3 length equals 14 residues. Germline V CDR1 and CDR2: SGHDT, YYEEEE. The CDR3 DNA reads as TGTGCCAGCAGCCGGACAGGGGGCAGGGAACCCCAGCATTTT. Protein: CASSRTGGREPQHF.

This clone has just one count. This chain connects TRBV5-4 to TRBJ1-2, with D hard to call. Trimming took 3 bases from V and 6 from J, leaving 24 bases between them. CDR3 length: 17 amino acids. CDR1 and CDR2 from the germline V gene are SGHNT and YYREEE (reference sequence). CDR3 DNA: TGTGCCAGCAGCTCCGGCGGAGGCCCGTGGGCCCCCCATGGCTACACCTTC. This translates into CASSSGGGPWAPHGYTF. Looking up the rest from reference TRBV5-4 and TRBJ1-2 gives the full variable domain: ETGVTQSPTHLIKTRGQQVTLRCSSQSGHNTVSWYQQALGQGPQFIFQYYREEENGRGNFPPRFSGLQFPNYSSELNVNALELDDSALYLCASSSGGGPWAPHGYTFGSGTRLTVV.

This chain links TRBV7-2 with TRBJ1-2; D is undetermined. Germline assignment: CDR1 SGHTA and CDR2 FQGNSA. The CDR3 contains 14 residues. Deletions cut 1 base from V and 7 bases from J, with 13 bases between. This CDR3 reads CASSLGTKAGGYTF. The CDR3 region has the DNA TGTGCCAGCAGCTTAGGGACGAAAGCGGGTGGCTACACCTTC.

The V and J genes are TRBV5-6 and TRBJ1-2; tentatively, D is TRBD1 (5 bases). Trimming pared 4 bases from V and 4 bases from J, leaving 17 bases between. The CDR3 sequence is 15 residues long. CDR1 and CDR2 (germline): SGHDT, YYEEEE. The CDR3 nucleotides read TGTGCCAGCAGCGCGCGTAGGCAGGGCCGCTATGGCTACACCTTC. This gives the protein CASSARRQGRYGYTF.

V usage is TRBV28 and J usage is TRBJ1-2; TRBD1 agrees at 8 bases. The CDR3 extends over 16 amino acids. V lost 7 bases and J lost 5; bases outside the gene matches: 15. The germline V gene has CDR1 MDHEN and CDR2 SYDVKM. The CDR3 loop is CASTLDRGLTFYGYTF. In DNA, the CDR3 is TGTGCCAGCACCCTCGACAGGGGCCTCACTTTTTATGGCTACACCTTC.

The V call is TRBV18, the J call TRBJ1-1; D is perhaps TRBD1 (6 bases). Trimming stripped 2 bases from V and 1 base from J, with 17 bases between. CDR3 length equals 17 residues. In germline, CDR1 is KGHSH, CDR2 LQKENI. As DNA, the CDR3 is TGTGCCAGCTCACCAATGACAGGTCCAACGGGGAACACTGAAGCTTTCTTT. Translating it yields CASSPMTGPTGNTEAFF.

The chain carries TRBV5-4 and TRBJ1-2; D unresolved. CDR1 and CDR2 (germline): SGHNT, YYREEE (reference sequence). The CDR3 has 13 amino acids. Deletions cut 2 bases from V and 2 bases from J, with 7 bases between. CDR3 sequence reads: CASSFDTNYGYTF. The DNA for the CDR3 is TGTGCCAGCAGCTTTGATACAAACTATGGCTACACCTTC. The full variable domain, with the rest looked up from reference TRBV5-4 and TRBJ1-2, is ETGVTQSPTHLIKTRGQQVTLRCSSQSGHNTVSWYQQALGQGPQFIFQYYREEENGRGNFPPRFSGLQFPNYSSELNVNALELDDSALYLCASSFDTNYGYTFGSGTRLTVV.